This is a list of T cell receptor beta chains from one sample in a study of human T cells and chemical hapten exposure. TCRdb recomputed calls from the RACE reads with MiXCR, one row per CDR3 protein. The table lists some 79,000 distinct CDR3 sequences, 10% to 12% of them singletons. Sequences were derived from whole blood, sampled in connection with sensitization to the hapten diphenylcyclopropenone (DPC). The origin of the receptors is a woman aged 50 to 60 with alopecia areata. Some clones in this sample may be carry-over from other donors' samples. CDR3s include the opening cysteine and the closing phenylalanine or tryptophan. A D gene is named only where the DNA matches it firmly. For some rows the clone size is stated as once, few or many, or as a class when expanded; others skip it.

d_call: .; j_call: TRBJ1-1; v_call: TRBV19; clone_size: few; cdr3_nt: TGTGCCAGTAGTATCCCCCCCGGCACCTCGAACACTGAAGCTTTCTTT; cdr3_aa: CASSIPPGTSNTEAFF
d_call: .; j_call: TRBJ2-1; v_call: TRBV14; clone_size: .; cdr3_nt: TGTGCCAGCAGCCGGGATAGCGCGGGCTTTTACAATGAGCAGTTCTTC; cdr3_aa: CASSRDSAGFYNEQFF
d_call: .; j_call: TRBJ1-4; v_call: TRBV18; clone_size: many; cdr3_nt: TGTGCCAGCTCAGCTACCGTCTTTGAAAAACTGTTTTTT; cdr3_aa: CASSATVFEKLFF
d_call: .; j_call: TRBJ2-2; v_call: TRBV24-1; clone_size: few; cdr3_nt: TGTGCCACCAGTGGGGCGAAAACAGGGAGGACCGGGGAGCTGTTTTTT; cdr3_aa: CATSGAKTGRTGELFF
d_call: .; j_call: TRBJ2-2; v_call: TRBV29-1; clone_size: .; cdr3_nt: TGCAGCGTTGTAAGGGGCCTGAACACCGGGGAGCTGTTTTTT; cdr3_aa: CSVVRGLNTGELFF
d_call: TRBD2; j_call: TRBJ2-7; v_call: TRBV5-1; clone_size: few; cdr3_nt: TGCGCCAGCAGCTTGGAACGGGAGGGCCTCGAGCAGTACTTC; cdr3_aa: CASSLEREGLEQYF
d_call: .; j_call: TRBJ2-3; v_call: TRBV7-2; clone_size: few; cdr3_nt: TGTGCCAGCAGCTCCCGGGCGCGGTTGGGAGATACGCAGTATTTT; cdr3_aa: CASSSRARLGDTQYF
d_call: .; j_call: TRBJ2-3; v_call: TRBV7-9; clone_size: few; cdr3_nt: TGTGCCAGCAGCCGGACTGGAACAGATACGCAGTATTTT; cdr3_aa: CASSRTGTDTQYF
d_call: TRBD2; j_call: TRBJ2-1; v_call: TRBV10-3; clone_size: many; cdr3_nt: TGTGCCATCAGGGGGAGATCTAGCGGGTTGCGCAATGAGCAGTTCTTC; cdr3_aa: CAIRGRSSGLRNEQFF
d_call: .; j_call: TRBJ2-4; v_call: TRBV20-1; clone_size: .; cdr3_nt: TGCAGTGCCCCCGTGGAGGGATTAGCCAAAAACATTCAGTACTTC; cdr3_aa: CSAPVEGLAKNIQYF
d_call: TRBD1; j_call: TRBJ1-1; v_call: TRBV7-8; clone_size: many; cdr3_nt: TGTGCCAGCAGCTTAGACAGGGGAACTGAAGCTTTCTTT; cdr3_aa: CASSLDRGTEAFF
d_call: .; j_call: TRBJ2-5; v_call: TRBV7-2; clone_size: few; cdr3_nt: TGTGCCAGCAGCTTAGACACGGTTCAAGAGACCCAGTACTTC; cdr3_aa: CASSLDTVQETQYF
d_call: TRBD2; j_call: TRBJ2-1; v_call: TRBV6-5; clone_size: .; cdr3_nt: TGTGCCAGCAGTCCCTCGCAGAGGGGACTAGCGTTACATGAGCAGTTCTTC; cdr3_aa: CASSPSQRGLALHEQFF
d_call: .; j_call: TRBJ2-5; v_call: TRBV21-1; clone_size: few; cdr3_nt: TGTGCCAGCAGCAATGCCCCGGATCAAGAGACCCAGTACTTC; cdr3_aa: CASSNAPDQETQYF
d_call: TRBD2; j_call: TRBJ2-5; v_call: TRBV5-1; clone_size: .; cdr3_nt: TGCGCCAGCAGCCGGGGACTAGCGGGAGCCGGGGGGGAGACCCAGTACTTC; cdr3_aa: CASSRGLAGAGGETQYF
d_call: .; j_call: TRBJ1-4; v_call: TRBV28; clone_size: .; cdr3_nt: TGTGCCAGCAGTTCCCCGGGGAGGGGAGATGAAAAACTGTTTTTT; cdr3_aa: CASSSPGRGDEKLFF
d_call: TRBD2; j_call: TRBJ2-7; v_call: TRBV14; clone_size: .; cdr3_nt: TGTGCCAGCAGCCGAACTAGCGGAGCCTCCTACGAGCAGTACTTC; cdr3_aa: CASSRTSGASYEQYF
d_call: TRBD2; j_call: TRBJ2-2; v_call: TRBV6-1; clone_size: few; cdr3_nt: TGTGCCAGCAGAACCTACGGGGGGTCCGGGGAGCTGTTTTTT; cdr3_aa: CASRTYGGSGELFF
d_call: TRBD2; j_call: TRBJ2-1; v_call: TRBV4-2; clone_size: .; cdr3_nt: TGTGCCAGCAGCCAAGATGGGGGGGGACCCTACAATGAGCAGTTCTTC; cdr3_aa: CASSQDGGGPYNEQFF
d_call: .; j_call: TRBJ2-3; v_call: TRBV18; clone_size: .; cdr3_nt: TGTGCCAGCTCACAGACCACAGATACGCAGTATTTT; cdr3_aa: CASSQTTDTQYF
d_call: .; j_call: TRBJ2-5; v_call: TRBV29-1; clone_size: many; cdr3_nt: TGCAGCGTTGCCAGGGGCGAGACCCAGTACTTC; cdr3_aa: CSVARGETQYF
d_call: TRBD1; j_call: TRBJ1-6; v_call: TRBV5-5; clone_size: .; cdr3_nt: TGTGCCAGCAGCCGGGACAGGCGACTGGAGGGACCCCTCCACTTT; cdr3_aa: CASSRDRRLEGPLHF
d_call: .; j_call: TRBJ2-3; v_call: TRBV11-2; clone_size: many; cdr3_nt: TGTGCCAGCAGCTTGGGGAGCGGAGCGACAGATACGCAGTATTTT; cdr3_aa: CASSLGSGATDTQYF
d_call: .; j_call: TRBJ2-2; v_call: TRBV15; clone_size: many; cdr3_nt: TGTGCCACCAGCAGAGTAGGGGACGCCGGGGAGCTGTTTTTT; cdr3_aa: CATSRVGDAGELFF
d_call: .; j_call: TRBJ2-1; v_call: TRBV18; clone_size: many; cdr3_nt: TGTGCCAGCTCACCCCGGCCAGAGTTTGAGCAGTTCTTC; cdr3_aa: CASSPRPEFEQFF
d_call: .; j_call: TRBJ2-3; v_call: TRBV20-1; clone_size: .; cdr3_nt: TGCAGTGCTAAAGCTAGCACAGATACGCAGTATTTT; cdr3_aa: CSAKASTDTQYF
d_call: .; j_call: TRBJ2-7; v_call: TRBV18; clone_size: .; cdr3_nt: TGTGCCAGCTCACCAGGGGAGGCCTACGAGCAGTACTTC; cdr3_aa: CASSPGEAYEQYF
d_call: TRBD2; j_call: TRBJ2-7; v_call: TRBV20-1; clone_size: many; cdr3_nt: TGCAGTGCTAGGACTAGCGGGAGCTCCTACGAGCAGTACTTC; cdr3_aa: CSARTSGSSYEQYF
d_call: .; j_call: TRBJ1-1; v_call: TRBV10-2; clone_size: many; cdr3_nt: TGCGCCAGCAGTGAGGGACAGCCGAACACTGAAGCTTTCTTT; cdr3_aa: CASSEGQPNTEAFF
d_call: TRBD1; j_call: TRBJ1-1; v_call: TRBV11-2; clone_size: few; cdr3_nt: TGTGCCAGCAGCTCCGACAGGGTTCGAATGAACACTGAAGCTTTCTTT; cdr3_aa: CASSSDRVRMNTEAFF
d_call: TRBD2; j_call: TRBJ2-7; v_call: TRBV27; clone_size: .; cdr3_nt: TGTGCCAGCAGTCGCACTTGGTCAGCGGGAGGCTACGAGCAGTACTTC; cdr3_aa: CASSRTWSAGGYEQYF
d_call: TRBD2; j_call: TRBJ2-2; v_call: TRBV20-1; clone_size: many; cdr3_nt: TGCAGTGCTAGAGATCTGAGAGCGGGAATGAACACCGGGGAGCTGTTTTTT; cdr3_aa: CSARDLRAGMNTGELFF
d_call: .; j_call: TRBJ1-6; v_call: TRBV6-5; clone_size: many; cdr3_nt: TGTGCCAGCAGTTACGCACAGGAGAATTCACCCCTCCATTTT; cdr3_aa: CASSYAQENSPLHF
d_call: .; j_call: TRBJ2-2; v_call: TRBV7-6; clone_size: many; cdr3_nt: TGTGCCAGCAGCTTAGAGATTAATTTAAGGGAGGCCGGGGAGCTGTTTTTT; cdr3_aa: CASSLEINLREAGELFF
d_call: TRBD1; j_call: TRBJ1-5; v_call: TRBV4-2; clone_size: many; cdr3_nt: TGTGCCAGCAGCCTAACAGGGGACAATCAGCCCCAGCATTTT; cdr3_aa: CASSLTGDNQPQHF
d_call: .; j_call: TRBJ2-5; v_call: TRBV29-1; clone_size: many; cdr3_nt: TGCAGCGTTGAATATGGGGGCGGGGGGACCCAGTACTTC; cdr3_aa: CSVEYGGGGTQYF
d_call: TRBD2; j_call: TRBJ2-2; v_call: TRBV6-5; clone_size: many; cdr3_nt: TGTGCCAGCAGTTACGGTCTAGCGGTGACCGGGGAGCTGTTTTTT; cdr3_aa: CASSYGLAVTGELFF
d_call: .; j_call: TRBJ1-3; v_call: TRBV30; clone_size: .; cdr3_nt: TGTGCCTGGGGCCAAGGGCTTGGAAACACCATATATTTT; cdr3_aa: CAWGQGLGNTIYF
d_call: TRBD1; j_call: TRBJ2-5; v_call: TRBV6-5; clone_size: many; cdr3_nt: TGTGCCAGCAGTTACGGGGGACAGAGAGAGACCCAGTACTTC; cdr3_aa: CASSYGGQRETQYF
d_call: .; j_call: TRBJ2-3; v_call: TRBV5-1; clone_size: few; cdr3_nt: TGCGCCAGCAGCTTGTGGGGAGAGGGCGCTACGGAGGCAGATACGCAGTATTTT; cdr3_aa: CASSLWGEGATEADTQYF
d_call: TRBD2; j_call: TRBJ2-1; v_call: TRBV28; clone_size: few; cdr3_nt: TGTGCCAGCACGACCGGGAGGAGGGATGAGCAGTTCTTC; cdr3_aa: CASTTGRRDEQFF
d_call: .; j_call: TRBJ2-3; v_call: TRBV21-1; clone_size: many; cdr3_nt: TGTGCCGTCAGGGGATCCTGGGGGGATACGCAGTATTTT; cdr3_aa: CAVRGSWGDTQYF
d_call: .; j_call: TRBJ2-1; v_call: TRBV20-1; clone_size: few; cdr3_nt: TGCAGTGCTAGATTGGGTGAGCAGTTCTTC; cdr3_aa: CSARLGEQFF
d_call: .; j_call: TRBJ1-1; v_call: TRBV7-9; clone_size: many; cdr3_nt: TGTGCCAGCAGCTTAGAAGGGGTTGGGACTGAAGCTTTCTTT; cdr3_aa: CASSLEGVGTEAFF
d_call: .; j_call: TRBJ2-5; v_call: TRBV7-2; clone_size: many; cdr3_nt: TGTGCCAGCAGCACAGGCGGGACGGCCTTGGAGACCCAGTACTTC; cdr3_aa: CASSTGGTALETQYF
d_call: TRBD2; j_call: TRBJ2-1; v_call: TRBV29-1; clone_size: many; cdr3_nt: TGCAGCCCTCAACTAGCGGGAGGGAATGAGCAGTTCTTC; cdr3_aa: CSPQLAGGNEQFF
d_call: .; j_call: TRBJ1-5; v_call: TRBV29-1; clone_size: .; cdr3_nt: TGCAGCGTTGGGCAGGAGCCGAATCAGCCCCAGCATTTT; cdr3_aa: CSVGQEPNQPQHF
d_call: .; j_call: TRBJ2-3; v_call: TRBV12-3/TRBV12-4; clone_size: few; cdr3_nt: TGTGCCAGCACCATCACAGATACGCAGTATTTT; cdr3_aa: CASTITDTQYF
d_call: TRBD2; j_call: TRBJ2-1; v_call: TRBV27; clone_size: few; cdr3_nt: TGTGCCAGCAGCCTGGGGCGGGGGGCCTACAATGAGCAGTTCTTC; cdr3_aa: CASSLGRGAYNEQFF
d_call: .; j_call: TRBJ1-5; v_call: TRBV20-1; clone_size: .; cdr3_nt: TGCAGTGTCCTAGGAGTCTTGGGCAATCAGCCCCAGCATTTT; cdr3_aa: CSVLGVLGNQPQHF
d_call: .; j_call: TRBJ2-1; v_call: TRBV19; clone_size: many; cdr3_nt: TGTGCCAGAACTCGGAGGGCCGAGGGGGAGCAGTTCTTC; cdr3_aa: CARTRRAEGEQFF
d_call: TRBD2; j_call: TRBJ2-7; v_call: TRBV20-1; clone_size: many; cdr3_nt: TGCAGTGCTCTCGGGACTAGCGGGAGAATCCCCTACGAGCAGTACTTC; cdr3_aa: CSALGTSGRIPYEQYF
d_call: .; j_call: TRBJ1-5; v_call: TRBV12-3/TRBV12-4; clone_size: many; cdr3_nt: TGTGCCAGCAGTTTAAAGGGTAGCAATCAGCCCCAGCATTTT; cdr3_aa: CASSLKGSNQPQHF
d_call: TRBD2; j_call: TRBJ2-1; v_call: TRBV29-1; clone_size: many; cdr3_nt: TGCAGCGTGACCGGGACTAGCGGGAGAAATCCCAATGAGCAGTTCTTC; cdr3_aa: CSVTGTSGRNPNEQFF
d_call: .; j_call: TRBJ2-3; v_call: TRBV5-1; clone_size: .; cdr3_nt: TGCGCCAGCAGCTTTAGAGGGCCTAGCACAGATACGCAGTATTTT; cdr3_aa: CASSFRGPSTDTQYF
d_call: .; j_call: TRBJ1-1; v_call: TRBV9; clone_size: .; cdr3_nt: TGTGCCAGCAGCGTAGTGGCGGGGGCAATTGAAGCTTTCTTT; cdr3_aa: CASSVVAGAIEAFF
d_call: .; j_call: TRBJ1-5; v_call: TRBV7-2; clone_size: many; cdr3_nt: TGTGCCAGCAGCTCATCTGGGACTCAGGAAGGTTCCCAGCATTTT; cdr3_aa: CASSSSGTQEGSQHF
d_call: TRBD1; j_call: TRBJ2-7; v_call: TRBV6-2/TRBV6-3; clone_size: .; cdr3_nt: TGTGCCAGCAGCTACGATATCCCGGGACAGAGCTACGAGCAGTACTTC; cdr3_aa: CASSYDIPGQSYEQYF
d_call: TRBD2; j_call: TRBJ2-5; v_call: TRBV20-1; clone_size: .; cdr3_nt: TGCAGTGCTCCGAGACTAGCGGGAGATCCCAAAGGGAGCCAGTACTTC; cdr3_aa: CSAPRLAGDPKGSQYF
d_call: TRBD1; j_call: TRBJ2-4; v_call: TRBV27; clone_size: many; cdr3_nt: TGTGCCAGCAGTTTAGTTCAAGGACAGGGGGCATCGGCAAACATTCAGTACTTC; cdr3_aa: CASSLVQGQGASANIQYF